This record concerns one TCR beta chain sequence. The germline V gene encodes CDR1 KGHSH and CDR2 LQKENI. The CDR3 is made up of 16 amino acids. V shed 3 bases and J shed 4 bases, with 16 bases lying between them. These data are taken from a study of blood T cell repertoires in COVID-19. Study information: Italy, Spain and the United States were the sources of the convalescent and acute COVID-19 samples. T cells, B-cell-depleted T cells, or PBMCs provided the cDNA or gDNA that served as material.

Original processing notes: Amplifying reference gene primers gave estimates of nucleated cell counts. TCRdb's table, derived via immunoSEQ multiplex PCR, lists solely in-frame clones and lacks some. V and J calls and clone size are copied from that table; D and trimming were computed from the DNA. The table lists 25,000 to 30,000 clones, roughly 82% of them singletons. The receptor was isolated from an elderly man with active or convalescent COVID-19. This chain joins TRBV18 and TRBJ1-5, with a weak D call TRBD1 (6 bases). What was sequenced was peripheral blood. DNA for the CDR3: TGTGCCAGCTCACCTCGGGAGGTAGGGGGAAATCAGCCCCAGCATTTT. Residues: CASSPREVGGNQPQHF.